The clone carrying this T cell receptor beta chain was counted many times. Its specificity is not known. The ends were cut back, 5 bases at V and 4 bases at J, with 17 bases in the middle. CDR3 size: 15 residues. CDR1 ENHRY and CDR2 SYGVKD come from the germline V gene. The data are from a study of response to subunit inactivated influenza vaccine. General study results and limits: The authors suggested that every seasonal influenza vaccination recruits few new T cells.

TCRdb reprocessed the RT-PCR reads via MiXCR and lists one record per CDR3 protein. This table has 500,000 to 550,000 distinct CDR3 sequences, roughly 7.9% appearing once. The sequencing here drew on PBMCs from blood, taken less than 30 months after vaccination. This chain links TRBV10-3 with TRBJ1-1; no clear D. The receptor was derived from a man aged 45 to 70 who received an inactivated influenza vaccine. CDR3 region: CAISRDDLSGTEAFF. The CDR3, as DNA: TGTGCCATCAGTCGCGACGATTTAAGCGGCACTGAAGCTTTCTTT.